A single sample is the source of the 4 T cell receptor beta chains below, sequenced in a study of CXCR3-negative and CXCR3-positive naive CD8 T cells (dated by TCRdb to about 2019). Broad study findings and their caveats: Compared with CXCR3-negative naive cells, CXCR3-positive naive cells had TRB CDR3s with higher hydrophobicity (lower Kidera factor 4), lower energy, and higher strength and volume indices.

These receptors are not linked to any known antigen. The instrument was a NextSeq 550. The Human TCR Profiling Kit (MiLaboratory) was used to prepare UMI-labeled 5' RACE TRB cDNA libraries. TCRdb reprocessed the reads and provides one entry for every CDR3 protein sequence; no DNA is given. The table for this sample lists about 150,000 distinct CDR3 sequences. The ten largest clones add up to around 0.28% of the sample. Sequencing used naive CXCR3+ CD8+ T cells from blood. According to the study, the label for this sample's cell subset or site signals: CD45RO-CCR7+CD27+CD95- naive CD8+ T cells expressing CXCR3 (TNR3+). The receptors were gathered from a human donor in good health. Some clones in this sample may be carry-over from other donors' samples.

The chain employs TRBV5-5 and TRBJ2-6; TCRdb's D call, TRBD1, is unchecked because there is no DNA. Per germline, CDR1 SGHKS and CDR2 YYEKEE (reference sequence). The CDR3 is 18 residues long. CDR3: CASSFTQGGFSGANVLTF.

The CDR3 protein is CASSLEGAISYEQYF. V is TRBV7-3 and J is TRBJ2-7; TCRdb proposes TRBD1, but this gene call is untestable without DNA. The CDR3 runs to 15 residues. The germline V gene encodes CDR1 SGHTA and CDR2 FQGTGA.

The CDR3 loop is CATSRDSWDVVNTEAFF. V usage is TRBV15 and J usage is TRBJ1-1; TCRdb returns TRBD1, unconfirmable since there is no DNA. Germline V gene data show CDR1 as LNHNV and CDR2 as YYDKDF (reference sequence). This CDR3 contains 17 residues.

The V and J genes are TRBV15 and TRBJ1-1. The CDR3 sequence is 13 residues long. Looked up from germline, CDR1 is LNHNV and CDR2 is YYDKDF (reference sequence). CDR3 amino acids: CATSRDSTAEAFF.